This passage covers 31 T cell receptor beta chains from one sample sequenced in a study of blood T cell repertoires in COVID-19. Generated by immunoSEQ multiplex PCR, the TCRdb table keeps only in-frame clones and is missing some. The sample lists a few hundred thousand clones; 70% to 90% were seen once. The sample was peripheral blood. The receptor source for this set is a man between 45 and 60 years old with COVID-19, enrolled during active disease.

The chain couples TRBV6-5 to TRBJ2-5, with D tentatively TRBD1 (6 bases). V shed 0 bases and J shed 2 bases, with 10 bases lying between them. The CDR3 spans 15 residues. CDR1 and CDR2 (germline): MNHEY, SVGAGI. CDR3 nucleotide sequence: TGTGCCAGCAGTTACTCATATGGACAGCAAGAGACCCAGTACTTC. As protein: CASSYSYGQQETQYF.

The chain links TRBV9 to TRBJ2-7; 8 bases map to TRBD1. Trimming at V came to 2 bases and at J to 2 bases, leaving 3 bases not matched to a gene. This CDR3 is built from 14 residues. Germline V lookup: CDR1 SGDLS, CDR2 YYNGEE. The CDR3 region has the DNA TGTGCCAGCAGCGTTGCAGGGGGCACCTACGAGCAGTACTTC. It specifies CASSVAGGTYEQYF.

V and J are TRBV18 and TRBJ1-2; weak D call: TRBD1 (5 bases). Trimming pared 2 bases from V and 6 bases from J, leaving 22 bases between. The germline CDR1 and CDR2 sequences are KGHSH and LQKENI. This CDR3 spans 17 amino acids. CDR3 sequence reads: CASSPDPRQGVRNGYTF. The CDR3 DNA sequence: TGTGCCAGCTCACCAGACCCTAGACAAGGGGTTAGAAATGGCTACACCTTC. Based on the CDR3 plus reference TRBV18 and TRBJ1-2, the full variable domain is NAGVMQNPRHLVRRRGQEARLRCSPMKGHSHVYWYRQLPEEGLKFMVYLQKENIIDESGMPKERFSAEFPKEGPSILRIQQVVRGDSAAYFCASSPDPRQGVRNGYTFGSGTRLTVV.

The chain has TRBV7-2 and TRBJ2-5; 12 bases match TRBD2. V shed 4 bases and J 3 bases; nucleotides not matched to a gene: 3. This CDR3 region has 15 residues. Germline V gene lookup returns CDR1 SGHTA and CDR2 FQGNSA. The DNA of the CDR3 is TGTGCCAGCAGCTGGGGACTAGCGGGTGAAGAGACCCAGTACTTC. Its protein is CASSWGLAGEETQYF.

The chain is built from TRBV7-3 and TRBJ2-3; a possible D gene is TRBD2 (6 bases). CDR1 and CDR2 from the germline V gene are SGHTA and FQGTGA. The CDR3 has 13 residues. Trimming left V 5 bases short and J 4 bases short, with 10 bases between. The CDR3 loop is CASSRGGADTQYF. Here the CDR3 DNA reads TGTGCCAGCAGCCGGGGAGGAGCAGATACGCAGTATTTT. Using reference TRBV7-3 and TRBJ2-3 for the parts outside the CDR3, the full variable domain is GAGVSQTPSNKVTEKGKYVELRCDPISGHTALYWYRQSLGQGPEFLIYFQGTGAADDSGLPNDRFFAVRPEGSVSTLKIQRTERGDSAVYLCASSRGGADTQYFGPGTRLTVL.

The V and J genes are TRBV27 and TRBJ1-6; D ambiguous. V was pared by 4 bases and J by 6 bases, with 22 bases between. Germline CDR1 reads MNHEY; CDR2 reads SMNVEV (reference sequence). This CDR3 region has 18 residues. CDR3 loop: CASSSFGEGTFFNSPLHF. The CDR3 DNA reads as TGTGCCAGCAGTTCCTTCGGGGAGGGAACCTTCTTTAATTCACCCCTCCACTTT.

The CDR3 here is CASSDSGGMGDLGAFF. For the CDR3, the DNA is TGTGCCAGCAGTGACTCAGGCGGGATGGGAGACCTGGGAGCTTTCTTT. The J gene is TRBJ1-1, the V gene TRBV6-4; D remains unclear. V lost 0 bases and J 10 bases, leaving 21 bases between the germline ends. Germline lookup yields CDR1 MRHNA and CDR2 SNTAGT. The length of the CDR3 is 16 residues.

The J gene is TRBJ1-1, the V gene TRBV19, with D perhaps matching TRBD1 (5 bases). Germline V CDR1 and CDR2: LNHDA, SQIVND (reference sequence). Trimming took off 5 bases at V and 0 bases at J, with 7 bases between the two ends. The CDR3 loop spans 13 amino acids. CDR3 residues: CASSYRMNTEAFF. The DNA for the CDR3 is TGTGCCAGTAGTTACAGGATGAACACTGAAGCTTTCTTT.

This clone was seen only once. The V call is TRBV5-6, the J call TRBJ1-1; the match to TRBD1 covers 11 bases. The CDR3 is 13 amino acids. Germline CDR1 SGHDT, CDR2 YYEEEE. With 2 bases clipped from V and 10 bases from J, the junction kept 4 bases outside the gene matches. CDR3 DNA: TGTGCCAGCAGCTTAGGACAGGGGGCGCGAGCTTTCTTT. Translating it yields CASSLGQGARAFF.

This chain joins TRBV5-4 and TRBJ2-2; the match to TRBD2 covers 7 bases. Losses at the gene ends were 3 bases for V and 7 bases for J; bases not matched to a gene: 3. The CDR3 is 13 residues long. CDR1 and CDR2 from the germline V gene are SGHNT and YYREEE (reference sequence). This CDR3 is CASSSWEGGELFF. The CDR3 coding sequence is TGTGCCAGCAGCTCCTGGGAGGGCGGGGAGCTGTTTTTT.

V is TRBV10-3 and J is TRBJ2-5; perhaps TRBD2 as D (7 bases). The germline V gene encodes CDR1 ENHRY and CDR2 SYGVKD. Trimming took off 0 bases at V and 5 bases at J, with 16 bases between the two ends. The CDR3 is 16 residues long. The CDR3 protein is CAISESETGRVETQYF. The CDR3 DNA reads TGTGCCATCAGTGAGTCCGAAACAGGGAGGGTGGAGACCCAGTACTTC.

This clone has ten or more counts. The V gene is TRBV19, the J gene TRBJ1-2, with 7 nucleotides matching TRBD1. Losses at the gene ends were 8 bases for V and 5 bases for J; bases not matched to a gene: 5. Per the germline V gene, CDR1 is LNHDA and CDR2 is SQIVND (reference sequence). The CDR3 spans 12 residues. The CDR3 region has the DNA TGTGCCAGTGGATTCAGGGGGTATGGCTACACCTTC. Translating it yields CASGFRGYGYTF.

The V and J genes are TRBV7-2 and TRBJ2-2; D call uncertain. The V and J ends lost 3 bases and 0 bases respectively, with 14 bases between them. Looked up from germline, CDR1 is SGHTA and CDR2 is FQGNSA. This CDR3 has 17 residues. The CDR3 DNA is TGTGCCAGCAGCTTGGGTGAAGGCAGCGCGAACACCGGGGAGCTGTTTTTT. Its translation is CASSLGEGSANTGELFF.

The chain recombines TRBV2 with TRBJ2-7; D gene unclear. V was trimmed by 7 bases and J by 0 bases, leaving 16 bases between them. Germline CDR1 SNHLY, CDR2 FYNNEI. The CDR3 sequence is 15 residues long. The CDR3 DNA reads TGTGCCAGCATGCCCGCGACATCCATCTCCTACGAGCAGTACTTC. Translating gives CASMPATSISYEQYF.

The rearrangement links TRBV13 to TRBJ1-1; D unresolved. The germline V gene has CDR1 PRHDT and CDR2 FYEKMQ (reference sequence). Trimming left V 1 base short and J 4 bases short, with 7 bases between. There are 13 residues in the CDR3. The CDR3 sequence: CASSLVGSTEAFF. The CDR3, as DNA: TGTGCCAGCAGCTTAGTAGGGAGCACTGAAGCTTTCTTT.

This clone was found a few times. This chain connects TRBV7-3 to TRBJ1-1; 7 nucleotides match TRBD1. The V gene's germline CDR1 is SGHTA and CDR2 FQGTGA. The ends lost 5 bases at V and 1 base at J; junction bases unmatched: 7. The CDR3 totals 15 residues. CDR3 nucleotides: TGTGCCAGCAGCCAAACAGGACAGGAGAACACTGAAGCTTTCTTT. Residues: CASSQTGQENTEAFF.

The V and J genes are TRBV7-8 and TRBJ2-1; 10 bases are shared with TRBD1. Germline V gene data show CDR1 as SGHVS and CDR2 as FQNEAQ. The CDR3 is 16 residues long. The V segment lost 1 base and the J segment 4 bases; nucleotides outside the gene matches: 4. Here the CDR3 DNA reads TGTGCCAGCAGCTTAGGGGACAGGGGTTCGTACAATGAGCAGTTCTTC. Its translation: CASSLGDRGSYNEQFF. Looking up the rest from reference TRBV7-8 and TRBJ2-1 gives the full variable domain: GAGVSQSPRYKVAKRGQDVALRCDPISGHVSLFWYQQALGQGPEFLTYFQNEAQLDKSGLPSDRFFAERPEGSVSTLKIQRTQQEDSAVYLCASSLGDRGSYNEQFFGPGTRLTVL.

This chain connects TRBV10-3 to TRBJ2-7; TRBD1 matches 8 bases. The V segment lost 6 bases and the J segment 2 bases; nucleotides outside the gene matches: 3. The CDR3 covers 13 residues. CDR1 is ENHRY, CDR2 SYGVKD, per germline. The CDR3 DNA follows: TGTGCCATCAGGCAGGGGGCCACCTACGAGCAGTACTTC. Its protein is CAIRQGATYEQYF.

The V and J genes are TRBV9 and TRBJ1-2; 7 bases align to TRBD1. Germline CDR1 and CDR2: SGDLS and YYNGEE. The CDR3 covers 13 residues. J gave up 5 bases and V 4 bases, and 5 bases lay outside the gene matches. CDR3 protein: CASSPGTDYGYTF. The CDR3 region has the DNA TGTGCCAGCAGCCCGGGGACAGATTATGGCTACACCTTC. Full variable domain (outside the CDR3, taken from reference TRBV9 and TRBJ1-2): DSGVTQTPKHLITATGQRVTLRCSPRSGDLSVYWYQQSLDQGLQFLIQYYNGEERAKGNILERFSAQQFPDLHSELNLSSLELGDSALYFCASSPGTDYGYTFGSGTRLTVV.

V is TRBV30 and J is TRBJ1-2; D gene ambiguous. Trimming stripped 5 bases from V and 5 bases from J, with 12 bases between. Germline V CDR1 and CDR2: GTSNPN, SVGIG (reference sequence). The CDR3 has 12 amino acids. The CDR3 here is CAWFKSRYGYTF. DNA of the CDR3: TGTGCCTGGTTTAAGTCGAGGTATGGCTACACCTTC.

V and J are TRBV7-8 and TRBJ2-7; D ambiguous. The CDR3 length is 15 residues. V was pared by 5 bases and J by 3 bases, with 17 bases between. Germline loops: CDR1 SGHVS, CDR2 FQNEAQ. The CDR3 region is CASSQSMNPDYEQYF. The CDR3 DNA sequence: TGTGCCAGCAGCCAGTCGATGAACCCAGACTACGAGCAGTACTTC. The variable domain in full, with the rest retrieved from reference TRBV7-8 and TRBJ2-7, is GAGVSQSPRYKVAKRGQDVALRCDPISGHVSLFWYQQALGQGPEFLTYFQNEAQLDKSGLPSDRFFAERPEGSVSTLKIQRTQQEDSAVYLCASSQSMNPDYEQYFGPGTRLTVT.

The J gene is TRBJ1-5, the V gene TRBV5-8, with TRBD1 matching over 7 bases. Trimming took 0 bases from V and 1 from J; bases not matched to a gene: 1. The CDR3 spans 15 residues. Germline V gives CDR1 SGHTS, CDR2 YDEGEE. DNA of the CDR3: TGTGCCAGCAGCTTGGTACAGGGGAGCAATCAGCCCCAGCATTTT. This codes for CASSLVQGSNQPQHF.

This clone was seen a single time. For the CDR3, the DNA is TGTGCCAGCAGCATAATACAGGGCTCCTCGACCCAGTACTTC. It encodes CASSIIQGSSTQYF. The gene calls are TRBV7-8 and TRBJ2-5; D is perhaps TRBD1 (6 bases). The V end was cut by 5 bases, the J end by 7 bases, with 17 bases between. The germline gives CDR1 SGHVS, CDR2 FQNEAQ. The CDR3 totals 14 residues.

The rearrangement uses TRBV7-3 and TRBJ2-3; 8 bases match TRBD2. The V gene's germline CDR1 is SGHTA and CDR2 FQGTGA. Losses at the gene ends were 1 base for V and 2 bases for J; bases not matched to a gene: 5. This CDR3 spans 16 amino acids. The CDR3 nucleotides are TGTGCCAGCAGCTTAATTGCGGGGGGCGACACAGATACGCAGTATTTT. Residues: CASSLIAGGDTDTQYF.

There are a few counts of this clone. The chain's CDR3 is CASSRHGQGRDSPLHF. The CDR3 region has the DNA TGTGCCAGCAGCCGACACGGACAGGGAAGAGATTCACCCCTCCACTTT. V usage is TRBV3-1 (or the pseudogene TRBV3-2) and J usage is TRBJ1-6; 8 bases map to TRBD1. The CDR3 has 16 residues. CDR1 is LGHDT, CDR2 YNNKEL, per germline (reference sequence). Trimming at V came to 4 bases and at J to 8 bases, leaving 10 bases not matched to a gene.

The CDR3 is CASSLTSGRADTQYF. Here the CDR3 DNA reads TGTGCCAGCAGCTTGACTAGCGGGAGGGCAGATACGCAGTATTTT. The chain combines TRBV5-4 with TRBJ2-3; TRBD2 agrees at 13 bases. Trimming removed 1 base from V and 4 bases from J; junction bases left unmatched: 0. The CDR3 loop spans 15 amino acids. Germline CDR1 is SGHNT and CDR2 is YYREEE (reference sequence).

The gene calls are TRBV9 and TRBJ2-1; perhaps TRBD2 as D (6 bases). The CDR3 length is 14 residues. CDR1 SGDLS and CDR2 YYNGEE come from the germline V gene. V dropped 4 bases and J dropped 5 bases, with 13 bases sitting between them. This CDR3 is CASSPRDGDNEQFF. In nucleotides, the CDR3 is TGTGCCAGCAGCCCGCGGGACGGGGACAATGAGCAGTTCTTC.

The chain combines TRBV29-1 with TRBJ1-2; possible D gene TRBD1, 6 bases. Germline-derived CDR1 and CDR2 are SQVTM and ANQGSEA. Trimming pared 1 base from V and 8 bases from J, leaving 11 bases between. The CDR3 length is 12 residues. The CDR3 here is CSVEGQVSGYTF. Here the CDR3 DNA reads TGCAGCGTTGAAGGACAGGTTAGCGGCTACACCTTC.

This clone is a singleton in its sample. The chain has TRBV5-5 and TRBJ1-5; 7 bases match TRBD1. Per germline, CDR1 SGHKS and CDR2 YYEKEE (reference sequence). The CDR3 covers 15 residues. V shed 0 bases and J 2 bases; nucleotides not matched to a gene: 2. The chain's CDR3 is CASSLDGTGNQPQHF. The CDR3 DNA reads TGTGCCAGCAGCTTGGACGGGACAGGCAATCAGCCCCAGCATTTT.

This clone was observed a single time. V is TRBV29-1 and J is TRBJ2-1, with D unclear. Germline V gives CDR1 SQVTM, CDR2 ANQGSEA. Deletions cut 8 bases from V and 9 bases from J, with 23 bases between. The CDR3 is 14 residues long. For the CDR3, the DNA is TGCAGCACCCGGCAGCGCCCCAGCGACGGTGAGCAGTTCTTC. It encodes CSTRQRPSDGEQFF.

The V and J genes are TRBV7-8 and TRBJ1-1; 7 positions agree with TRBD1. Germline values: CDR1 SGHVS, CDR2 FQNEAQ. V was pared by 5 bases and J by 0 bases, with 6 bases of the junction left unmatched. The CDR3 totals 15 residues. DNA of the CDR3: TGTGCCAGCAGCATAATACAGGGGATGAACACTGAAGCTTTCTTT. It is translated as CASSIIQGMNTEAFF. The full variable domain, with the rest looked up from reference TRBV7-8 and TRBJ1-1, is GAGVSQSPRYKVAKRGQDVALRCDPISGHVSLFWYQQALGQGPEFLTYFQNEAQLDKSGLPSDRFFAERPEGSVSTLKIQRTQQEDSAVYLCASSIIQGMNTEAFFGQGTRLTVV.